The 17 T cell receptor beta chains below all came from one sample that was sequenced in a study of blood T cell repertoires in COVID-19. Measured with immunoSEQ multiplex PCR; TCRdb has only the in-frame clones, and not every one. The sample records 250,000 to 300,000 clones, 70% to 90% being singletons. What was sequenced was PBMCs or T cells enriched from blood (not recorded which). Every receptor here comes from a woman aged 25 to 39 who had recovered from COVID-19.

V gene TRBV30 combines with J gene TRBJ2-5, with 9 bases that match TRBD2. This CDR3 comprises 15 residues. With V trimmed by 1 base and J by 1 base, 4 bases remained unmatched. The germline gives CDR1 GTSNPN, CDR2 SVGIG (reference sequence). This chain's CDR3 is CAWSGGTSSQETQYF. In DNA form, the CDR3 reads TGTGCCTGGAGTGGGGGGACTAGCAGCCAAGAGACCCAGTACTTC.

The chain carries TRBV9 and TRBJ1-1, with 11 bases that match TRBD1. Germline V gives CDR1 SGDLS, CDR2 YYNGEE. V dropped 4 bases and J dropped 3; count of bases not matched to a gene: 14. This CDR3 is built from 18 residues. The CDR3 DNA reads TGTGCCAGCAGCCCGATGGGACCCTGGGACAGGGGGGACACTGAAGCTTTCTTT. Translated, it gives CASSPMGPWDRGDTEAFF.

V and J are TRBV7-3 and TRBJ2-1, with D unclear. The CDR3 is 13 amino acids. The V end lost 5 bases, the J end lost 9 bases, and 14 bases lay between the germline ends. CDR1 SGHTA and CDR2 FQGTGA come from the germline V gene. CDR3 nucleotide sequence: TGTGCCAGCAGCCCATCTAGAGGAAGTGAGCAGTTCTTC. As protein: CASSPSRGSEQFF.

This chain uses TRBV6-5 with TRBJ2-1, with a possible D match to TRBD1 (6 bases). Per the germline V gene, CDR1 is MNHEY and CDR2 is SVGAGI. CDR3 length: 15 residues. V was cut by 0 bases and J by 4 bases, with 10 bases left in between. CDR3 protein: CASSYSQGLYNEQFF. The CDR3 region has the DNA TGTGCCAGCAGTTACTCTCAGGGGCTTTACAATGAGCAGTTCTTC.

This chain joins TRBV13 and TRBJ1-1; a weak D match, TRBD1 (6 bases). CDR3 length equals 17 residues. Per the germline V gene, CDR1 is PRHDT and CDR2 is FYEKMQ (reference sequence). V gave up 2 bases and J gave up 0 bases, with 16 bases separating them. As DNA, the CDR3 is TGTGCCAGCAGCTTAAAAGGGTGGGGGCAGTTGAACACTGAAGCTTTCTTT. It codes for CASSLKGWGQLNTEAFF.

This sequence joins TRBV11-2 and TRBJ2-1; no clear D. V was pared by 1 base and J by 1 base, with 8 bases between. The CDR3 runs to 15 residues. CDR1 is SGHAT and CDR2 is FQNNGV in the germline V gene. The CDR3 is CASSLGPLSYNEQFF. CDR3 nucleotides: TGTGCCAGCAGCTTAGGGCCCCTTTCCTACAATGAGCAGTTCTTC.

The chain has TRBV5-4 and TRBJ1-1, with 7 positions matching TRBD1. Germline assignment: CDR1 SGHNT and CDR2 YYREEE (reference sequence). The junction had 6 bases not matched to a gene; V was cut back by 0 bases and J by 1 base. There are 16 residues in the CDR3. The CDR3 is CASSLAYRGANTEAFF. CDR3 nucleotides: TGTGCCAGCAGCTTGGCCTACAGGGGAGCGAACACTGAAGCTTTCTTT.

The J gene is TRBJ2-7, the V gene TRBV9; D unresolved. The CDR3 runs to 14 residues. Per the germline V gene, CDR1 is SGDLS and CDR2 is YYNGEE. The germline V and J ends were trimmed by 0 bases and 0 bases, with 7 bases remaining between them. The CDR3 sequence is CASSVGRSSYEQYF. CDR3 in DNA: TGTGCCAGCAGCGTAGGACGGAGCTCCTACGAGCAGTACTTC.

This clone was detected only a few times. This chain uses TRBV29-1 with TRBJ1-2; 7 bases line up with TRBD1. Germline CDR1 is SQVTM and CDR2 is ANQGSEA. The junction had 11 bases not matched to a gene; V was cut back by 0 bases and J by 7 bases. The length of the CDR3 is 15 residues. The CDR3 here is CSVEDQEQGGSGYTF. DNA of the CDR3: TGCAGCGTTGAAGATCAGGAGCAGGGGGGAAGTGGCTACACCTTC.

The rearrangement joins TRBV29-1 to TRBJ2-5; D may be TRBD1 (5 bases). The V and J ends lost 6 bases and 5 bases respectively, with 19 bases between them. From germline, CDR1 is SQVTM and CDR2 ANQGSEA. CDR3 length equals 14 residues. The DNA of the CDR3 is TGCAGCGTAGCCCCCCTCGGCAGGGCGGAGACCCAGTACTTC. This encodes CSVAPLGRAETQYF.

The chain recombines TRBV28 with TRBJ2-6; 7 bases line up with TRBD1. Unmatched junction bases numbered 4, after V lost 4 bases and J lost 4 bases. The CDR3 runs 15 residues. Germline CDR1 MDHEN, CDR2 SYDVKM. CDR3 in amino acids: CASSYRGSGANVLTF. The CDR3 coding sequence is TGTGCCAGCAGTTACAGGGGCTCCGGGGCCAACGTCCTGACTTTC.

The chain has TRBV7-9 and TRBJ1-5; TRBD1 matches 9 bases. The CDR3 has 19 amino acids. In germline, CDR1 is SEHNR, CDR2 FQNEAQ (reference sequence). In DNA form, the CDR3 reads TGTGCAAAACAGTCAGGCGGGGACAGGGTAATTTATAGCAATCAGCCCCAGCATTTT. Its protein is CAKQSGGDRVIYSNQPQHF.

The chain uses TRBV21-1 and TRBJ1-5; the table's D call of TRBD1 was not tested on the DNA. TRBV21-1 is designated a pseudogene. CDR3 length equals 15 residues. CDR3 amino acids: CASSKAQGGNQPQHF. DNA for the CDR3: TGTGCCAGCAGCAAAGCACAGGGGGGTAATCAGCCCCAGCATTTT.

The chain carries TRBV5-1 and TRBJ1-4; D perhaps matches TRBD1 (5 bases). The germline CDR1 and CDR2 sequences are SGHRS and YFSETQ. Deletions cut 5 bases from V and 0 bases from J, with 14 bases between. The CDR3 runs 16 residues. The CDR3 DNA sequence: TGCGCCAGCAGGGGGGGTAAATTCGCAACTAATGAAAAACTGTTTTTT. It is translated as CASRGGKFATNEKLFF.

The genes are TRBV18 and TRBJ2-7; D possibly corresponds to TRBD1 (5 bases). Germline-derived CDR1 and CDR2 are KGHSH and LQKENI. Deletions cut 3 bases from V and 6 bases from J, with 9 bases between. This CDR3 comprises 12 residues. In DNA, the CDR3 is TGTGCCAGCTCACCGGCAGGGTTCGAGCAGTACTTC. Its translation is CASSPAGFEQYF.

The chain carries TRBV12-3 or TRBV12-4 and TRBJ1-5; no reliable D call. Trimming took off 3 bases at V and 5 bases at J, with 8 bases between the two ends. The CDR3 has 13 residues. The CDR3, as DNA: TGTGCCAGCAGTTTCTCCCGGGATCAGCCCCAGCATTTT. This encodes CASSFSRDQPQHF.

The V call is TRBV18, the J call TRBJ2-1; 12 bases are a match to TRBD2. Trimming cost V 3 bases and J 3 bases; bases outside gene matches: 3. From germline, CDR1 is KGHSH and CDR2 LQKENI. There are 16 residues in the CDR3. The CDR3 nucleotides are TGTGCCAGCTCACCGACTAGCGGGGGACTCTACAATGAGCAGTTCTTC. Translating it yields CASSPTSGGLYNEQFF.